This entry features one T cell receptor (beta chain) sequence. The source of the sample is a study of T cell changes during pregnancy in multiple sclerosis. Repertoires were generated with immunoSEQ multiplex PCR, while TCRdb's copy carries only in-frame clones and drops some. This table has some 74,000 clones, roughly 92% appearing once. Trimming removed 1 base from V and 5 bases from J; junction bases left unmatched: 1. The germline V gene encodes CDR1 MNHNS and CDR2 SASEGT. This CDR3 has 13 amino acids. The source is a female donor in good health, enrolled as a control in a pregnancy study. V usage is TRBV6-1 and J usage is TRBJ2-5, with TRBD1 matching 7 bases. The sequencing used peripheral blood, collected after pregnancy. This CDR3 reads CASSEVQGETQYF. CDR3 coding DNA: TGTGCCAGCAGTGAAGTACAGGGGGAGACCCAGTACTTC.